What follows describes a single T cell receptor beta chain. The antigen remains unidentified. Alongside a J-beta primer mix, a sample-barcoded 5' primer served in a second PCR lasting about 7 to 12 cycles. TCRdb recomputed calls from the 5' RACE reads with MiXCR, one row per CDR3 protein. The sample has fewer than 600,000 distinct CDR3 sequences; 27% are singletons. The data were taken from a study of blood T cells in healthy people across ages. The study, taken as a whole, reports: Long-lived and aged donors differed, with more naive CD4+ cells and higher diversity in the long-lived.

Germline CDR1 reads SGHDT; CDR2 reads YYEEEE. Trimming cost V 4 bases and J 5 bases, with 15 bases left between them. The CDR3 contains 15 residues. A further study also used this sample, focusing on T cells of mothers and their children.

The receptor was derived from a boy younger than 10 in good health. The sample taken for sequencing was blood. The gene calls are TRBV5-6 and TRBJ1-4, with D hard to call. CDR3 nucleotide sequence: TGTGCCAGCAGCCATAATCGAGTGCAGAATGAAAAACTGTTTTTT. It specifies CASSHNRVQNEKLFF.